This T cell receptor beta chain was identified in a study of T cells after yellow fever vaccination. This clonotype was recorded many times. This CDR3 spans 15 amino acids. Germline trimming cut 6 bases from V and 6 bases from J; bases unmatched to any gene: 10. CDR1 DFQATT and CDR2 SNEGSKA come from the germline V gene (reference sequence). TCRdb re-called the 5' RACE reads with MiXCR, one entry per CDR3 protein. The sample lists roughly 150,000 distinct CDR3 sequences; over 7% were seen once. This material consisted of CD4+ T cells sorted from PBMCs, taken 5 days after the yellow fever booster vaccination. J is TRBJ2-1 and V is TRBV20-1; 11 bases map to TRBD2. The clonotype was recovered from a man aged 30-40 years who received the YFV17D yellow fever vaccine. This chain's CDR3 is CSARQTSGMLNEQFF. CDR3 sequence (DNA): TGCAGTGCAAGACAGACTAGCGGGATGCTCAATGAGCAGTTCTTC.